This is a list of T cell receptor beta chains from one sample in a study of OX40 agonist ivuxolimab in advanced cancers. Here immunoSEQ multiplex PCR was the method, and the copy in TCRdb shows in-frame clones only, minus some. The sample consists of 45,000 to 60,000 clones, about nine tenths of them appearing once. The material sequenced was CD4+ or CD8+ T cells sorted from blood, taken in a trial of the OX40 agonist ivuxolimab. The receptors come from an adult with an advanced solid tumor such as melanoma, head and neck, liver or kidney cancer. The CDR3 runs from the conserved cysteine through the conserved F or W. A D gene is named only where the DNA matches it firmly. Some rows mark clone size as missing; the rest say once, few, many or name a class of expanded clone.

CASSLERATEAFF | TGTGCCAGCAGCTTGGAAAGGGCCACTGAAGCTTTCTTT | TRBV5-4 | . | . | TRBJ1-1 | 13
CASTGRAAGELFF | TGTGCCAGCACAGGGCGGGCTGCCGGGGAGCTGTTTTTT | TRBV5-4 | . | . | TRBJ2-2 | 13
CASSPGTAAGPQHF | TGTGCCAGTAGTCCCGGGACAGCTGCGGGACCCCAGCATTTT | TRBV19 | TRBD1 | once | TRBJ1-5 | 14
CASNTPYAGIYEQYF | TGTGCCAGCAACACACCCTACGCCGGGATCTACGAGCAGTACTTC | TRBV7-2 | . | . | TRBJ2-7 | 15
CASSLGGAYGYTF | TGTGCCAGCAGTTTAGGAGGTGCCTATGGCTACACCTTC | TRBV28 | . | . | TRBJ1-2 | 13
CASSQREAYNEQFF | TGTGCCAGCTCCCAGCGGGAGGCCTACAATGAGCAGTTCTTC | TRBV6-5 | TRBD2 | once | TRBJ2-1 | 14
CASRLAGVETQYF | TGTGCCAGCCGACTAGCGGGAGTTGAGACCCAGTACTTC | TRBV7-8 | TRBD2 | . | TRBJ2-5 | 13
CASSSDRLDEQFF | TGTGCCAGCAGCTCGGACAGGCTCGATGAGCAGTTCTTC | TRBV5-8 | TRBD1 | . | TRBJ2-1 | 13
CASSLSEASGTGELFF | TGTGCCAGCAGCCTTAGCGAAGCTAGCGGGACCGGGGAGCTGTTTTTT | TRBV7-3 | TRBD2 | . | TRBJ2-2 | 16
CASSTIYEQYF | TGTGCCAGCAGCACGATCTACGAGCAGTACTTC | TRBV28 | . | . | TRBJ2-7 | 11
CASSIPRDAGELFF | TGTGCCAGTAGTATACCAAGGGACGCCGGGGAGCTGTTTTTT | TRBV19 | . | medium-sized | TRBJ2-2 | 14